This T cell receptor (beta chain) was identified in a study of T cells in Graves' hyperthyroidism and ophthalmopathy. Notes on the study in general: The model predicted ophthalmopathy a median roughly 6.3 months before onset.

Trimming took off 4 bases at V and 0 bases at J, with 8 bases between the two ends. The CDR3 sequence is 14 residues long. CDR1 and CDR2 from the germline V gene are SGHRS and YFSETQ. Researchers took RNA transcripts and amplified the TCR beta CDR3 regions from them. In the first-round RT-PCR of the TCR CDR3, the HTBI primer set was used. TCRdb re-called the multiplex PCR reads through MiXCR, storing one row per CDR3 protein. The table shows some 360,000 distinct CDR3 sequences, with approximately 13% occurring only once. Diagnoses were made from clinical symptoms, serum measures (thyroxine and TRAb), thyroid ultrasound and orbital computed tomography. This clonotype was seen many times. Its antigen remains unknown.

The gene calls are TRBV5-1 and TRBJ1-5, with D possibly matching TRBD1 (6 bases). The sequenced sample consisted of blood. This sequence was found in a woman aged 55-70 years with Graves' hyperthyroidism. The CDR3 DNA is TGCGCCAGCAGCGCGGACAGTAGCAATCAGCCCCAGCATTTT. Protein: CASSADSSNQPQHF. Complete variable domain (other parts from reference TRBV5-1 and TRBJ1-5): KAGVTQTPRYLIKTRGQQVTLSCSPISGHRSVSWYQQTPGQGLQFLFEYFSETQRNKGNFPGRFSGRQFSNSRSEMNVSTLELGDSALYLCASSADSSNQPQHFGDGTRLSIL.